This TCR beta chain was recovered during a study of technical replicates of blood from several donors. TCRdb keeps only in-frame clones here, not all; method: immunoSEQ multiplex PCR. The sample has fewer than 75,000 clones, 93% seen once. The CDR3 contains 13 residues. V shed 3 bases and J 4 bases; nucleotides not matched to a gene: 2. Germline-derived CDR1 and CDR2 are SGDLS and YYNGEE. Sequencing used T cells isolated from PBMCs. This receptor was taken from a human donor in good health. This chain links TRBV9 with TRBJ1-1, with 8 bases lining up with TRBD1. For the CDR3, the DNA is TGTGCCAGCAGCGGAACAGGGGGCACTGAAGCTTTCTTT. This sequence encodes CASSGTGGTEAFF.